This T cell receptor (beta chain) comes out of a study of control samples from healthy donors and cancer patients. Some clones are missing from TCRdb's copy, which holds only in-frame ones; the method was immunoSEQ multiplex PCR. The data hold over 85,000 clones, with 88% observed a single time. The TCR originated in a woman aged 60 to 75 with lung cancer. Sequenced sample: PBMCs.

The CDR3 bases are TGTGCCAGCAGTACCATTGGGGTTGGGAATGAGCAGTTCTTC. Protein sequence: CASSTIGVGNEQFF. The chain recombines TRBV6-5 with TRBJ2-1; D is ambiguous. The germline CDR1 and CDR2 sequences are MNHEY and SVGAGI. This CDR3 has 14 residues. V was pared by 5 bases and J by 7 bases, with 15 bases between.